These 11 T cell receptor beta chains were sequenced from one sample in a study of response to subunit inactivated influenza vaccine. TCRdb used MiXCR to reprocess the RT-PCR reads, holding one entry per CDR3 protein. This table holds 500,000 to 600,000 distinct CDR3 sequences, approximately 10% found once. This sample was also put to use in a study of T cells expressing NK-cell markers. Per that paper: UMIs were included in TCR beta cDNA generated by 5'RACE template switching.

Sample: PBMCs from blood, taken on the day of vaccination. These TCRs come from a man aged 50-59 years who received an inactivated influenza vaccine.

This chain links TRBV7-9 with TRBJ1-4; D is undetermined. Per the germline V gene, CDR1 is SEHNR and CDR2 is FQNEAQ (reference sequence). This CDR3 is 13 amino acids long. Trimming took off 6 bases at V and 5 bases at J, with 10 bases between the two ends. CDR3 loop: CASRSSWNEKLFF. The CDR3 region has the DNA TGTGCCAGCAGATCTTCCTGGAATGAAAAACTGTTTTTT.

J is TRBJ2-1 and V is TRBV6-5, with TRBD2 matching 8 bases. Germline lookup yields CDR1 MNHEY and CDR2 SVGAGI. J was trimmed by 0 bases and V by 3 bases; bases with no gene match: 10. This CDR3 region has 18 residues. The CDR3 DNA follows: TGTGCCAGCAGTTATCGTCGGAAGCGGGGGAGCTCCTACAATGAGCAGTTCTTC. Amino acids: CASSYRRKRGSSYNEQFF.

CDR3 region: CASRNGQNNNEQFF. Here the CDR3 DNA reads TGTGCCAGCAGGAACGGGCAGAATAACAATGAGCAGTTCTTC. The V call is TRBV2, the J call TRBJ2-1; no reliable D call. V was clipped by 6 bases and J by 5 bases, with 14 bases between them. The CDR3 has 14 amino acids. Germline V gives CDR1 SNHLY, CDR2 FYNNEI.

This chain joins TRBV2 and TRBJ2-1, with 7 bases matching TRBD1. There are 16 residues in the CDR3. V lost 6 bases and J lost 5; bases outside the gene matches: 13. Germline V gene lookup returns CDR1 SNHLY and CDR2 FYNNEI. CDR3 region: CASSATGTEIHNEQFF. DNA for the CDR3: TGTGCCAGCAGCGCAACCGGGACAGAAATACACAATGAGCAGTTCTTC.

This clonotype was seen many times. The CDR3 sequence: CASKTRQALNTIYF. DNA of the CDR3: TGTGCCAGCAAAACCCGACAGGCTCTAAACACCATATATTTT. The V call is TRBV28, the J call TRBJ1-3; D possibly corresponds to TRBD1 (6 bases). V was trimmed by 7 bases and J by 6 bases, leaving 16 bases between them. Germline CDR1 and CDR2: MDHEN and SYDVKM. The CDR3 has 14 amino acids. Using reference TRBV28 and TRBJ1-3 for the parts outside the CDR3, the full variable domain is DVKVTQSSRYLVKRTGEKVFLECVQDMDHENMFWYRQDPGLGLRLIYFSYDVKMKEKGDIPEGYSVSREKKERFSLILESASTNQTSMYLCASKTRQALNTIYFGEGSWLTVV.

This clonotype has only a few counts. The chain has TRBV10-3 and TRBJ2-5; 10 nucleotides match TRBD1. This CDR3 has 17 residues. V lost 6 bases and J lost 5; bases outside the gene matches: 15. Germline loops: CDR1 ENHRY, CDR2 SYGVKD. CDR3 amino acids: CAISARLGQGGWETQYF. The CDR3 nucleotides read TGTGCCATCAGCGCCCGCCTCGGACAGGGGGGGTGGGAGACCCAGTACTTC.

This clonotype was counted only a few times. The chain uses TRBV5-1 and TRBJ1-1, with D tentatively TRBD1 (5 bases). Germline loops: CDR1 SGHRS, CDR2 YFSETQ. This CDR3 is built from 15 residues. The germline V and J ends were trimmed by 0 bases and 5 bases, with 14 bases remaining between them. CDR3 region: CASSLARGMGTEAFF. The CDR3 DNA reads as TGCGCCAGCAGCTTGGCCCGGGGGATGGGGACTGAAGCTTTCTTT.

About this clonotype: One base away lies a much larger clone, so this may be a sequencing read error. The chain links TRBV29-1 to TRBJ2-7; D remains ambiguous. The CDR3 is 12 residues long. From germline, CDR1 is SQVTM and CDR2 ANQGSEA. As DNA, the CDR3 is TGCGGCGTTGTGGTTAGCTCCTACGAGCAGTACTTC. It codes for CGVVVSSYEQYF.

This clonotype has only a few counts. V is TRBV20-1 and J is TRBJ2-7; D could derive from TRBD1 or TRBD2 (5 bases each). This CDR3 has 11 amino acids. Per the germline V gene, CDR1 is DFQATT and CDR2 is SNEGSKA (reference sequence). Trimming took 6 bases from V and 6 from J, leaving 12 bases between them. The CDR3 protein is CSAAGTAEQYF. The DNA for the CDR3 is TGCAGTGCAGCCGGGACCGCCGAGCAGTACTTC.

The chain links TRBV10-3 to TRBJ2-7, with D possibly TRBD2 on 5 matching bases. V was shortened by 3 bases and J by 4 bases, with 7 bases between the two germline ends. The CDR3 is made up of 12 amino acids. CDR1 is ENHRY, CDR2 SYGVKD, per germline. CDR3 residues: CAISDGKYEQYF. As DNA, the CDR3 is TGTGCCATCAGTGACGGGAAGTACGAGCAGTACTTC.

This clonotype occurred many times. The gene calls are TRBV14 and TRBJ2-4; possible D gene TRBD1, 8 bases. V was cut by 3 bases and J by 4 bases, with 13 bases left in between. The CDR3 totals 15 residues. Germline CDR1 and CDR2: SGHDN and FVKESK. The CDR3 DNA reads TGTGCCAGCAGCCACCCACAGGGGGGGAAAAACATTCAGTACTTC. Its protein product is CASSHPQGGKNIQYF.